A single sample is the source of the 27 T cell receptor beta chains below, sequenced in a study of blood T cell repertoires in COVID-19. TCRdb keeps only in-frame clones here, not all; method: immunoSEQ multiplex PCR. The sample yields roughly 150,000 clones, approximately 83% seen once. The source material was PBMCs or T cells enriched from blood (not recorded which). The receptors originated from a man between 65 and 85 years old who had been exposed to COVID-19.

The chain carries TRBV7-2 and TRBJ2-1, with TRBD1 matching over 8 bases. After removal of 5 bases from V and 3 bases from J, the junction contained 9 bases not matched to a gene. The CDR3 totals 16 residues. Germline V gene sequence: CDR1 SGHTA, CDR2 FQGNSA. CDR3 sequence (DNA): TGTGCCAGCAGCCCGAGGACAGGGAGGATCTACAATGAGCAGTTCTTC. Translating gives CASSPRTGRIYNEQFF.

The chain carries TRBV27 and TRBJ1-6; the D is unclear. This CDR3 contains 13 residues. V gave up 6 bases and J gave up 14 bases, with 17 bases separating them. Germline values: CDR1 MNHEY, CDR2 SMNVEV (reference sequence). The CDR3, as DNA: TGTGCCAGCAGACTTACGGGCAGCGGCACCCTCCACTTT. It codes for CASRLTGSGTLHF.

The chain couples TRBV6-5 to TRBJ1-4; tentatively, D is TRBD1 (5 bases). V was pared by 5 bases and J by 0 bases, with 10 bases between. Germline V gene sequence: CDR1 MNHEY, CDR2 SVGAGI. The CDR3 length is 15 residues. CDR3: CASSPYRPTNEKLFF. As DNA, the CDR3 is TGTGCCAGCAGTCCCTACAGGCCAACTAATGAAAAACTGTTTTTT.

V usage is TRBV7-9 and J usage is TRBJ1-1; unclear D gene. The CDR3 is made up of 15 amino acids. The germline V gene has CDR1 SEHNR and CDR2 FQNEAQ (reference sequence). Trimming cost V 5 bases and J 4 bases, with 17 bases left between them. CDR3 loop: CASSVTGYARTEAFF. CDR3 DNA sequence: TGTGCCAGCAGCGTAACGGGGTACGCACGCACTGAAGCTTTCTTT.

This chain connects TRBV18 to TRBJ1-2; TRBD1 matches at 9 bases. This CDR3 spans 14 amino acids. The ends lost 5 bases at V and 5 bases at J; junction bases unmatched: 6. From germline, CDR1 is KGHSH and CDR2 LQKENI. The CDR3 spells CASSGSGTGYGYTF. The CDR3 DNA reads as TGTGCCAGCTCAGGGTCCGGGACAGGGTATGGCTACACCTTC.

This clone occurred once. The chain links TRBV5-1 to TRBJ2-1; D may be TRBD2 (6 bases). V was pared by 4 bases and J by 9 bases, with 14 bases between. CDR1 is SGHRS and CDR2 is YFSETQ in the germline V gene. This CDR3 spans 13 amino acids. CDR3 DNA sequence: TGCGCCAGCAGCCAGGACCCCGGGGGTGAGCAGTTCTTC. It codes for CASSQDPGGEQFF.

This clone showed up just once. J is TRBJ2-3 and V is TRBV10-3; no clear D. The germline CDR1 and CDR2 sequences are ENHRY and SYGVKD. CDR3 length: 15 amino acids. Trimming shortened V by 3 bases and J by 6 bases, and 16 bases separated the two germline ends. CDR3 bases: TGTGCCATCAGTGACTTCCGGGTAGAGCCTGATACGCAGTATTTT. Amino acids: CAISDFRVEPDTQYF.

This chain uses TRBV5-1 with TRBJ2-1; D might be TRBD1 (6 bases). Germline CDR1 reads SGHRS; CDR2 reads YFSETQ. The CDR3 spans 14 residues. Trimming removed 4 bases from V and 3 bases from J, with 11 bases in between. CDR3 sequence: CASSHRTDYNEQFF. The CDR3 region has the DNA TGCGCCAGCAGCCACAGGACAGACTACAATGAGCAGTTCTTC.

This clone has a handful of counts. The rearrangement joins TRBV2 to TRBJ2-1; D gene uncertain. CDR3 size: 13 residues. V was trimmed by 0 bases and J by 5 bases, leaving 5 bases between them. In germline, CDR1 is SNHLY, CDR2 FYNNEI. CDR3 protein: CASSEAPDNEQFF. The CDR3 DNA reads TGTGCCAGCAGTGAAGCCCCCGACAATGAGCAGTTCTTC.

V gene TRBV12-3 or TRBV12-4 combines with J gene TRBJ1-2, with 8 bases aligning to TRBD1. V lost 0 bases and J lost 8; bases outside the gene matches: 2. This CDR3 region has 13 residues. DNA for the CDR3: TGTGCCAGCAGTTTAGCGGACAGGGACGGCTACACCTTC. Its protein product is CASSLADRDGYTF.

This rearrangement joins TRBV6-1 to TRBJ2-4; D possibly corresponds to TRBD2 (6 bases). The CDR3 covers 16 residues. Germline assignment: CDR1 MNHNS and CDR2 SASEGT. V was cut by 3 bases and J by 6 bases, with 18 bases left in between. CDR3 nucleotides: TGTGCCAGCAGTGACAGGTCTCGCGGGGTCGGAAACATTCAGTACTTC. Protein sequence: CASSDRSRGVGNIQYF.

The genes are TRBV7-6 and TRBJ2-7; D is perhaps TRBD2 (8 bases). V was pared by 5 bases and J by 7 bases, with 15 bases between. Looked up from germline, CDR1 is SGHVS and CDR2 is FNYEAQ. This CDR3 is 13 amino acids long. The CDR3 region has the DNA TGTGCCAGCAGCCGGGAGGGGGCTTGGGAGCAGTACTTC. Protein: CASSREGAWEQYF. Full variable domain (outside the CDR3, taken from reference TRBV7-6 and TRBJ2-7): GAGVSQSPRYKVTKRGQDVALRCDPISGHVSLYWYRQALGQGPEFLTYFNYEAQQDKSGLPNDRFSAERPEGSISTLTIQRTEQRDSAMYRCASSREGAWEQYFGPGTRLTVT.

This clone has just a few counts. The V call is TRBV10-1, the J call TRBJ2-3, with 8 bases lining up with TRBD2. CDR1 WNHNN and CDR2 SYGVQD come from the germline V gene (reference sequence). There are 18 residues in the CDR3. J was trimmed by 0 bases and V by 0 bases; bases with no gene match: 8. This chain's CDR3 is CASSESRASGSSTDTQYF. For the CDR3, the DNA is TGCGCCAGCAGTGAGTCCCGGGCTAGCGGGTCTAGCACAGATACGCAGTATTTT.

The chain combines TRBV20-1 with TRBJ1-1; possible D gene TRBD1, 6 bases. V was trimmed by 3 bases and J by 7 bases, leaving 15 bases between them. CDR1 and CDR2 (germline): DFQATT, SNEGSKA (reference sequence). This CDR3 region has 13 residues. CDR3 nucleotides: TGCAGTGCTAGTGCGGGACACCAATTTGAAGCTTTCTTT. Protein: CSASAGHQFEAFF.

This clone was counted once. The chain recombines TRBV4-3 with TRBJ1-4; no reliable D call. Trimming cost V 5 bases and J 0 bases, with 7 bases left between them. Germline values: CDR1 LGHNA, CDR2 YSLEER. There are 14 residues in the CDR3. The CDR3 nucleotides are TGCGCCAGCAGCTCGACACCAACTAATGAAAAACTGTTTTTT. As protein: CASSSTPTNEKLFF.

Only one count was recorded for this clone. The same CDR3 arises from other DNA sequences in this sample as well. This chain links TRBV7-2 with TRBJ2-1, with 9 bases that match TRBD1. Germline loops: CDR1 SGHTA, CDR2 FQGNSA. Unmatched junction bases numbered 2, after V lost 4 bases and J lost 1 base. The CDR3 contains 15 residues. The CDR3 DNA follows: TGTGCCAGCAGCTCCGACAGGGGGTCCTACAATGAGCAGTTCTTC. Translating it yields CASSSDRGSYNEQFF.

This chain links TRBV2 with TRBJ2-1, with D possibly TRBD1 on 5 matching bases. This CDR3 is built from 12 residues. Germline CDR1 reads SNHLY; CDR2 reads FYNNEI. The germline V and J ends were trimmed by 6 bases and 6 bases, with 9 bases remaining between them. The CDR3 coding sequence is TGTGCCAGCAGCCGACAGACCAATGAGCAGTTCTTC. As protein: CASSRQTNEQFF. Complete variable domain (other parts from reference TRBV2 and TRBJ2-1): EPEVTQTPSHQVTQMGQEVILRCVPISNHLYFYWYRQILGQKVEFLVSFYNNEISEKSEIFDDQFSVERPDGSNFTLKIRSTKLEDSAMYFCASSRQTNEQFFGPGTRLTVL.

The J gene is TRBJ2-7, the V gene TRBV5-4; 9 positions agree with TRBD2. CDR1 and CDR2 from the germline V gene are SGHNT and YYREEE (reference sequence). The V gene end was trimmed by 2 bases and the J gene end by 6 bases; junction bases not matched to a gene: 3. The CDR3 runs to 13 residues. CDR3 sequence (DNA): TGTGCCAGCAGCTTAGCGGGGGGCCCCGAGCAGTACTTC. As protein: CASSLAGGPEQYF.

The CDR3 here is CASSRATTGELFF. The CDR3 DNA follows: TGTGCCAGTAGTAGGGCAACCACCGGGGAGCTGTTTTTT. V and J are TRBV19 and TRBJ2-2; D is uncertain. V was shortened by 4 bases and J by 4 bases, with 7 bases between the two germline ends. Germline V gene sequence: CDR1 LNHDA, CDR2 SQIVND (reference sequence). The CDR3 is 13 amino acids.

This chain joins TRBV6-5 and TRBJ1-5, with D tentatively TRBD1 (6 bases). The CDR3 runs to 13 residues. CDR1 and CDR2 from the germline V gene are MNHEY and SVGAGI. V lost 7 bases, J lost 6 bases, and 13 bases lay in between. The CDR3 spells CASNPAGVQPQHF. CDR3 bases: TGTGCCAGCAACCCCGCAGGGGTTCAGCCCCAGCATTTT.

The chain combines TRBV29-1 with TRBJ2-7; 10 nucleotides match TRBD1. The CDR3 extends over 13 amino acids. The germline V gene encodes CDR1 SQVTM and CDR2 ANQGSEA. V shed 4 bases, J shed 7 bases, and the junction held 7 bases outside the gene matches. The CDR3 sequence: CSVVGQGISEQYF. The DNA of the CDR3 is TGCAGCGTTGTGGGACAGGGGATTAGTGAGCAGTACTTC.

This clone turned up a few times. As DNA, the CDR3 is TGTGCCAGTAGTATAACCCGGGACAGGGCGGCTAATTCACCCCTCCACTTT. It translates to CASSITRDRAANSPLHF. The chain couples TRBV19 to TRBJ1-6, with 9 bases matching TRBD1. V trimming: 2 bases; J trimming: 6 bases; junction bases outside the gene matches: 8. In germline, CDR1 is LNHDA, CDR2 SQIVND (reference sequence). This CDR3 has 17 residues.

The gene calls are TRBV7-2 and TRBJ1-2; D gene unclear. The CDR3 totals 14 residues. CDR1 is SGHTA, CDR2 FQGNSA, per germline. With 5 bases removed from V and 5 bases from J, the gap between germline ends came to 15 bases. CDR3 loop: CASSPQSTTYGYTF. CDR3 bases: TGTGCCAGCAGCCCACAGTCGACTACATATGGCTACACCTTC.

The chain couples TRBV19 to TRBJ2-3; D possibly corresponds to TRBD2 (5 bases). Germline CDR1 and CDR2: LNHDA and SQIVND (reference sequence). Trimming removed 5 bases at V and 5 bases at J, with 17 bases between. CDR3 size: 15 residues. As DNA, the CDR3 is TGTGCCAGTAGTCTAGTAGTCGGGGAAGTAGATACGCAGTATTTT. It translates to CASSLVVGEVDTQYF.

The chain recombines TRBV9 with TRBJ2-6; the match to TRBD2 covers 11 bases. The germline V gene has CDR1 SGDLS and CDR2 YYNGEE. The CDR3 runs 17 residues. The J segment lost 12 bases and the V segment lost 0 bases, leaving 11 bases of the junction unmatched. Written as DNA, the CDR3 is TGTGCCAGCAGCGTAGATCCTAGCGGGAGGACCCTCCGCGTCCTGACTTTC. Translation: CASSVDPSGRTLRVLTF. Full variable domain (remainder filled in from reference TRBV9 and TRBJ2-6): DSGVTQTPKHLITATGQRVTLRCSPRSGDLSVYWYQQSLDQGLQFLIQYYNGEERAKGNILERFSAQQFPDLHSELNLSSLELGDSALYFCASSVDPSGRTLRVLTFGAGSRLTVL.

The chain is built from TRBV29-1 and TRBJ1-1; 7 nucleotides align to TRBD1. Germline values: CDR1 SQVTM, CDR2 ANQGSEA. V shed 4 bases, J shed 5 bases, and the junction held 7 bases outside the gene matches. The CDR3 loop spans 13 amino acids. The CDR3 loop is CSVVGQLATEAFF. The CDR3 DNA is TGCAGCGTTGTGGGACAGCTTGCGACTGAAGCTTTCTTT.

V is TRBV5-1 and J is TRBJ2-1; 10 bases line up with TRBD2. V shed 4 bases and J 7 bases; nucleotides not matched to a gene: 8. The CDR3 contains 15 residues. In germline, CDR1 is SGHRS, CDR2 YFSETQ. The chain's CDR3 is CASSPPSGSSNEQFF. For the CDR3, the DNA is TGCGCCAGCAGCCCTCCTAGCGGGAGCTCTAATGAGCAGTTCTTC.